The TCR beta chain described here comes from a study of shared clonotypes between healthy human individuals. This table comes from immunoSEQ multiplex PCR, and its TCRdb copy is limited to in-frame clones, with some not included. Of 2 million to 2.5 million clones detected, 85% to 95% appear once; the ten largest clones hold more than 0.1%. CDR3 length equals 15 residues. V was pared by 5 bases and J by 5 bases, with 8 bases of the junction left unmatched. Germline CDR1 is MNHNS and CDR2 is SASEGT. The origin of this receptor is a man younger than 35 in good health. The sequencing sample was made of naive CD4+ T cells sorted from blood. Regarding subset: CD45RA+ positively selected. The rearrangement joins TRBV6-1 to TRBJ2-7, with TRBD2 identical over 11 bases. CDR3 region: CASSKTSGISDEQYF. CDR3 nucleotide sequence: TGTGCCAGCAGTAAGACTAGCGGGATCTCGGACGAGCAGTACTTC.